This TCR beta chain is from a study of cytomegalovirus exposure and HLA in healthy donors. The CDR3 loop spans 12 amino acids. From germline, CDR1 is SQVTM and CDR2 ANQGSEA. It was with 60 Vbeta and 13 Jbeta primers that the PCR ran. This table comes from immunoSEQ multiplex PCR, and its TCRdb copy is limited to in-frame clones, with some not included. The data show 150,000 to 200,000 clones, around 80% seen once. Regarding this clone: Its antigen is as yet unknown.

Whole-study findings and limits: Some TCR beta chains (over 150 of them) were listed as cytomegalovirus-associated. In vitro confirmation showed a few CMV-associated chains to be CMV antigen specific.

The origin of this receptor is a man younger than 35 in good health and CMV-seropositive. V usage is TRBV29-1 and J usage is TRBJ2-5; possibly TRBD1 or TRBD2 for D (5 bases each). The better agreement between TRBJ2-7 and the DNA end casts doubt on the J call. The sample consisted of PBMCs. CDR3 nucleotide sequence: TGCAGCGTTCGAGGGACGGACTACGAGCAGTACTTC. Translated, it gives CSVRGTDYEQYF.